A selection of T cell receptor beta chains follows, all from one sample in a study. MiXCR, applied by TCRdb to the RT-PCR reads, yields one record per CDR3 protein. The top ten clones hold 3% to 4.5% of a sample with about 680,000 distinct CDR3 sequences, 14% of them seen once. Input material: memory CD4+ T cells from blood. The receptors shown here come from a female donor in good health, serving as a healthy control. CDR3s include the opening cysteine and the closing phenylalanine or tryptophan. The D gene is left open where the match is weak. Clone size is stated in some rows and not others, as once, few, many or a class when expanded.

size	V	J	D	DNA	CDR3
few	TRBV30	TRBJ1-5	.	TGTGCCTGGACAAACGTGGGGGGTCAGCCCCAGCATTTT	CAWTNVGGQPQHF
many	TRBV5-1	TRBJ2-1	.	TGCGCCAGCAGCTTGAGGGACCCCTTGAACAATGAGCAGTTCTTC	CASSLRDPLNNEQFF
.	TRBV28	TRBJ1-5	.	TGTGCCACCCGGGGGGGGTTTAATCAGCCCCAGCATTTT	CATRGGFNQPQHF
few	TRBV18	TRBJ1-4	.	TGTGCCAGCTCACGCGGCAGTAATGAAAAACTGTTTTTT	CASSRGSNEKLFF
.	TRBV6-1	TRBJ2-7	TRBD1	TGTGCCAGCATCAGACGGGACAGGCAGTACGAGCAGTACTTC	CASIRRDRQYEQYF
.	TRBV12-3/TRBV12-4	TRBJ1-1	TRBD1	TGTGCCAGCAGTGAAAATACAGGGGGTACCAACACTGAAGCTTTCTTT	CASSENTGGTNTEAFF
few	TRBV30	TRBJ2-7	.	TGTGCCTGGAGTGGCTCCGGGACGGTACAGTACTTC	CAWSGSGTVQYF
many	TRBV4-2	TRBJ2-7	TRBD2	TGTGCCAGCAGCCCCCGGACTAGCGGGAACTACGAGCAGTACTTC	CASSPRTSGNYEQYF
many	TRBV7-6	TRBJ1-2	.	TGTGCCAGCAGCCGGATTCAAGGTGGCTACACCTTC	CASSRIQGGYTF
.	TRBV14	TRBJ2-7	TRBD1	TGTGCCAGCAGCCAACCCCCGGCGGGACAGGGGGCCCGGGAGCAGTACTTC	CASSQPPAGQGAREQYF
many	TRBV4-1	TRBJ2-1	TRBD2	TGCGCCAGCAGCCGGGGAGGACTAGCCTCCCTTGGAAATGAGCAGTTCTTC	CASSRGGLASLGNEQFF
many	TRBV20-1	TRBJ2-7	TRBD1	TGCAGTGTCAAATTCACAGGGGGCAACTACGAGCAGTACTTC	CSVKFTGGNYEQYF
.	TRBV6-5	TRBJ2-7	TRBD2	TGTGCCAGCAGTCCCCCGGGACTAGCGGTGGAGCAGTACTTC	CASSPPGLAVEQYF
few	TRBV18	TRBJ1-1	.	TGTGCCAGCTCACTAAATACAAGGTCCATGAACACTGAAGCTTTCTTT	CASSLNTRSMNTEAFF
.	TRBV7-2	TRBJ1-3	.	TGTGCCAGCACCCCACAATCTGGAAACACCATATATTTT	CASTPQSGNTIYF
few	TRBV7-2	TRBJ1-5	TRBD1	TGTGCCAGCAGCTCGACCTGGACAGGCCAGCCCCAGCATTTT	CASSSTWTGQPQHF
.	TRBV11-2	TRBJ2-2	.	TGTGCCAGCAGCTTATTCGACCTCGCGAACACCGGGGAGCTGTTTTTT	CASSLFDLANTGELFF
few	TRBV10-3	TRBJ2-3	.	TGTGCCATCTCTGAGGGTGGGGTGGGTCCAGATACGCAGTATTTT	CAISEGGVGPDTQYF
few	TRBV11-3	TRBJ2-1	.	TGTGCCAGCAGCTTAGGTCCGGGTGTTGAGCAGTTCTTC	CASSLGPGVEQFF
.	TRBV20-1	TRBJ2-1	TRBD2	TGCAGTGCCACCCATGGACTAGCGGGCAATGAGCAGTTCTTC	CSATHGLAGNEQFF
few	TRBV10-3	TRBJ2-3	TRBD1	TGTGCCATCACTCGGGACAGCTCTAGCACAGATACGCAGTATTTT	CAITRDSSSTDTQYF
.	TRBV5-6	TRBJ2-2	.	TGTGCCAGCAGCTTGAGGGTATCGTCAGGGGCCAGAACCGGGGAGCTGTTTTTT	CASSLRVSSGARTGELFF
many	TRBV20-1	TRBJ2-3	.	TGCAGTGCGCAAACCTCTAGCACAGATACGCAGTATTTT	CSAQTSSTDTQYF
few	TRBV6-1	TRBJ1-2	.	TGTGCCAGCAGTGGGATGGGAGCATATGGCTACACCTTC	CASSGMGAYGYTF
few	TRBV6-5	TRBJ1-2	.	TGTGCCAGCAGTTACCCCTCACGAAGGGTTCTGGGTGGCTACACCTTC	CASSYPSRRVLGGYTF
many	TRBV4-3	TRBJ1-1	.	TGCGCCAGCAGCCAAGATCGGACCAGTGTGGAAGCTTTCTTT	CASSQDRTSVEAFF
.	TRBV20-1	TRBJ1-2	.	TGCAGTGCCCGCGCAGGGAACTATGGCTACACCTTC	CSARAGNYGYTF
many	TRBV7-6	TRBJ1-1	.	TGTGCCAGCAGTGCAGGGAGTCCCAGTGAAGCTTTCTTT	CASSAGSPSEAFF
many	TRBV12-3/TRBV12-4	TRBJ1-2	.	TGTGCCAGCAGTTCCGCGGTGCTAGCTAACTATGGCTACACCTTC	CASSSAVLANYGYTF
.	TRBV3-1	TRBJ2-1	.	TGTGCCAGCAGCGGCCGGGCCGACAACAATGAGCAGTTCTTC	CASSGRADNNEQFF